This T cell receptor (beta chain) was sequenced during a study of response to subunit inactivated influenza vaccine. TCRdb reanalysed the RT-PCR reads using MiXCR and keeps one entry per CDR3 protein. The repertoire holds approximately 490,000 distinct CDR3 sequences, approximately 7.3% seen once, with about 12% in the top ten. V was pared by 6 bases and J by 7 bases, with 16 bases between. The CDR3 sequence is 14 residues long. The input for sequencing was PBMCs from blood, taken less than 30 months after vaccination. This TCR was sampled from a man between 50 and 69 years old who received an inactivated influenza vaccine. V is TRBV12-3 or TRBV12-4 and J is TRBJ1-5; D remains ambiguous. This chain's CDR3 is CASSTFLGKQPQHF. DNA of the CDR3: TGTGCCAGCAGCACCTTTCTGGGAAAACAGCCCCAGCATTTT.